The following is a T cell receptor beta chain sequence with its context. This sample was included in a study of blood T cell repertoires in COVID-19. About the study: Some COVID-19 samples were acute and others convalescent; all came from the United States, Italy and Spain. Nucleic acid was either cDNA or gDNA, and it came from T cells, B-cell-depleted T cells, or PBMCs.

The germline V gene encodes CDR1 WSHSY and CDR2 SAAADI. V lost 6 bases to trimming and J lost 2 bases, with 8 bases between them. CDR3 length: 13 residues. The authors' processing: Amplification of reference gene primers was used by the study to estimate nucleated cell counts. The method was immunoSEQ multiplex PCR; TCRdb's version includes in-frame clones alone and lacks a portion of them. V and J calls and clone size are given by that table; D and trimming were obtained from the DNA. The sample yields about 150,000 clones, roughly 84% seen once. The chain couples TRBV10-2 to TRBJ1-3; TRBD1 is a possible D gene (6 bases). Sequencing was carried out using peripheral blood. This clonotype was sampled from a woman in her sixties or seventies with COVID-19, enrolled during active disease. The CDR3 loop is CASSRQAGNTIYF. In nucleotides, the CDR3 is TGCGCCAGCAGCCGACAGGCTGGAAACACCATATATTTT.